The 24 T cell receptor beta chains reported below all come from one sample, sequenced in a study of cytotoxic CD8 clonotypes in ibrutinib-treated CLL. Generated by immunoSEQ multiplex PCR, the TCRdb table keeps only in-frame clones and is missing some. The table records 120,000 to 150,000 clones, 77% of them present only once. Sequenced material: PBMCs, taken after 12 months of ibrutinib treatment. All receptors derive from a human donor with chronic lymphocytic leukemia.

The rearrangement uses TRBV6-4 and TRBJ2-3, with 8 bases fitting TRBD2. The V segment lost 3 bases and the J segment 4 bases; nucleotides outside the gene matches: 9. This CDR3 has 16 amino acids. In germline, CDR1 is MRHNA, CDR2 SNTAGT. This chain's CDR3 is CASSDIWTSYSDTQYF. Written as DNA, the CDR3 is TGTGCCAGCAGTGATATTTGGACTAGCTACTCAGATACGCAGTATTTT.

The chain employs TRBV7-2 and TRBJ1-5, with a weak D call TRBD1 (5 bases). Germline V gives CDR1 SGHTA, CDR2 FQGNSA. The CDR3 totals 16 residues. Trimming removed 5 bases at V and 5 bases at J, with 19 bases between. The CDR3 DNA reads TGTGCCAGCAGCCAAAACGGAGGGACCCTAGATCAGCCCCAGCATTTT. Translation gives CASSQNGGTLDQPQHF.

The V and J genes are TRBV11-3 and TRBJ2-7, with D possibly TRBD1 on 6 matching bases. CDR3 length: 14 amino acids. Germline CDR1 and CDR2: SGHNT and YENEEA. Trimming took 2 bases from V and 3 from J, leaving 11 bases between them. This chain's CDR3 is CASSLLGHGYEQYF. In DNA form, the CDR3 reads TGTGCCAGCAGCTTATTGGGACACGGCTACGAGCAGTACTTC.

The rearrangement joins TRBV7-8 to TRBJ1-1; D perhaps matches TRBD1 (6 bases). The germline gives CDR1 SGHVS, CDR2 FQNEAQ. The CDR3 loop spans 15 amino acids. V shed 2 bases and J shed 3 bases, with 13 bases lying between them. CDR3 coding DNA: TGTGCCAGCAGCTTACCGGGGGGCGGGCACACTGAAGCTTTCTTT. Encoded protein: CASSLPGGGHTEAFF. The entire variable domain, with the rest obtained from reference TRBV7-8 and TRBJ1-1, is as follows: GAGVSQSPRYKVAKRGQDVALRCDPISGHVSLFWYQQALGQGPEFLTYFQNEAQLDKSGLPSDRFFAERPEGSVSTLKIQRTQQEDSAVYLCASSLPGGGHTEAFFGQGTRLTVV.

This clone was recorded only once. This chain joins TRBV19 and TRBJ1-5, with 9 bases lining up with TRBD1. This CDR3 is built from 15 residues. V lost 5 bases, J lost 9 bases, and 11 bases stayed unmatched. Germline values: CDR1 LNHDA, CDR2 SQIVND (reference sequence). CDR3 protein: CASSSDRGPVGPQHF. The DNA for the CDR3 is TGTGCCAGTAGTTCGGACAGGGGCCCGGTCGGGCCCCAGCATTTT. Supplemented by reference TRBV19 and TRBJ1-5, the full variable domain reads DGGITQSPKYLFRKEGQNVTLSCEQNLNHDAMYWYRQDPGQGLRLIYYSQIVNDFQKGDIAEGYSVSREKKESFPLTVTSAQKNPTAFYLCASSSDRGPVGPQHFGDGTRLSIL.

The chain recombines TRBV6-1 with TRBJ2-7; D gene unclear. The V end lost 4 bases, the J end lost 4 bases, and 8 bases lay between the germline ends. Germline-derived CDR1 and CDR2 are MNHNS and SASEGT. The CDR3 loop spans 12 amino acids. The CDR3 spells CASSGLGYEQYF. DNA of the CDR3: TGTGCCAGCAGTGGTTTGGGGTACGAGCAGTACTTC.

V gene TRBV4-3 combines with J gene TRBJ1-3, with TRBD1 matching over 8 bases. CDR1 is LGHNA, CDR2 YSLEER, per germline. V was clipped by 6 bases and J by 3 bases; unmatched bases: 7. The CDR3 has 15 residues. The CDR3 spells CASSPQGAGGNTIYF. In DNA, the CDR3 is TGCGCCAGCAGTCCGCAGGGGGCGGGTGGAAACACCATATATTTT.

The chain employs TRBV11-2 and TRBJ2-2; TRBD2 aligns across 7 bases. The CDR3 length is 16 residues. The V gene's germline CDR1 is SGHAT and CDR2 FQNNGV. The J segment lost 3 bases and the V segment lost 5 bases, leaving 9 bases of the junction unmatched. The CDR3 sequence: CASSVWGGRDTGELFF. The CDR3 DNA reads as TGTGCCAGCAGCGTATGGGGGGGACGAGACACCGGGGAGCTGTTTTTT.

The rearrangement links TRBV7-3 to TRBJ2-2; TRBD2 matches at 9 bases. The length of the CDR3 is 14 residues. The germline V gene has CDR1 SGHTA and CDR2 FQGTGA. The V segment lost 4 bases and the J segment 6 bases; nucleotides outside the gene matches: 3. The chain's CDR3 is CASSSGTSSGELFF. CDR3 nucleotides: TGTGCCAGCAGCTCGGGGACTAGCTCCGGGGAGCTGTTTTTT.

The gene calls are TRBV7-2 and TRBJ2-7; perhaps TRBD1 as D (6 bases). Germline V CDR1 and CDR2: SGHTA, FQGNSA. This CDR3 has 13 residues. V shed 5 bases and J shed 2 bases, with 10 bases lying between them. The CDR3 bases are TGTGCCAGCAGCCTGGGGGCCCCCTACGAGCAGTACTTC. Translating it yields CASSLGAPYEQYF.

The chain has TRBV7-8 and TRBJ1-5; 8 nucleotides agree with TRBD1. This CDR3 contains 15 residues. V gave up 5 bases and J gave up 6 bases; unmatched junction bases: 9. The germline V gene has CDR1 SGHVS and CDR2 FQNEAQ. The CDR3 sequence: CASSQGAGDGQPQHF. The CDR3 nucleotides are TGTGCCAGCAGCCAGGGGGCAGGGGACGGTCAGCCCCAGCATTTT.

This clone appeared once. This chain uses TRBV30 with TRBJ2-5; TRBD1 matches at 7 bases. Germline V gene lookup returns CDR1 GTSNPN and CDR2 SVGIG (reference sequence). The CDR3 consists of 13 residues. The junction had 2 bases not matched to a gene; V was cut back by 2 bases and J by 2 bases. The CDR3 nucleotides are TGTGCCTGGAGTACAGGGGTTCAAGAGACCCAGTACTTC. Translated, it gives CAWSTGVQETQYF.

This rearrangement joins TRBV21-1 to TRBJ2-4; whether TRBD1, the table's D call, matches the DNA was not checked. TRBV21-1 is marked as a pseudogene. The CDR3 totals 15 residues. The CDR3 DNA is TGTGCCAGCAGCAAAGTGAGACAGCCACAAAACATTCAGTACTTC. Translating it yields CASSKVRQPQNIQYF.

This clone was detected once. The J gene is TRBJ2-3, the V gene TRBV15, with 11 bases lining up with TRBD2. The length of the CDR3 is 17 residues. From germline, CDR1 is LNHNV and CDR2 YYDKDF (reference sequence). V trimming: 1 base; J trimming: 5 bases; junction bases outside the gene matches: 8. Here the CDR3 reads CATSRGVSGGALDTQYF. The DNA for the CDR3 is TGTGCCACCAGCAGAGGGGTTAGCGGGGGGGCGCTAGATACGCAGTATTTT.

This clone was recorded only once. This rearrangement joins TRBV18 to TRBJ2-5, with unresolved D. From germline, CDR1 is KGHSH and CDR2 LQKENI. The germline V and J ends were trimmed by 3 bases and 0 bases, with 5 bases remaining between them. CDR3 size: 13 residues. Here the CDR3 reads CASSPLYQETQYF. Here the CDR3 DNA reads TGTGCCAGCTCACCCCTTTACCAAGAGACCCAGTACTTC.

This clone was seen a few times. The chain combines TRBV2 with TRBJ1-4; D gene ambiguous. V was trimmed by 6 bases and J by 6 bases, leaving 11 bases between them. Germline CDR1 is SNHLY and CDR2 is FYNNEI. CDR3 size: 13 residues. The CDR3 region is CASSSPPYEKLFF. CDR3 in DNA: TGTGCCAGCAGCTCCCCGCCGTATGAAAAACTGTTTTTT.

The rearrangement uses TRBV28 and TRBJ2-7, with D possibly TRBD2 on 7 matching bases. The germline CDR1 and CDR2 sequences are MDHEN and SYDVKM. The CDR3 covers 13 residues. CDR3 loop: CATAIGGEYEQYF. DNA for the CDR3: TGTGCAACAGCAATAGGGGGGGAATACGAGCAGTACTTC.

J is TRBJ2-2 and V is TRBV9, with D unclear. The V gene lost 6 bases and the J gene lost 3 bases, with 6 bases spanning the gap. Germline V gene sequence: CDR1 SGDLS, CDR2 YYNGEE. The CDR3 has 12 amino acids. The CDR3 DNA follows: TGTGCCAGCAATGGGGACACCGGGGAGCTGTTTTTT. Protein: CASNGDTGELFF.

The chain is built from TRBV2 and TRBJ1-2; D unclear. The CDR3 contains 10 residues. CDR1 is SNHLY and CDR2 is FYNNEI in the germline V gene. V lost 7 bases, J lost 3 bases, and 3 bases lay in between. The CDR3 here is CASKDYGYTF. CDR3 in DNA: TGTGCCAGCAAGGACTATGGCTACACCTTC.

V gene TRBV9 combines with J gene TRBJ1-3; 7 nucleotides line up with TRBD1. This CDR3 spans 16 amino acids. Germline V CDR1 and CDR2: SGDLS, YYNGEE. The V segment lost 4 bases and the J segment 3 bases; nucleotides outside the gene matches: 10. This CDR3 reads CASSNRAQGVGNTIYF. The CDR3 DNA reads as TGTGCCAGCAGCAACCGGGCCCAGGGGGTTGGAAACACCATATATTTT.

The table lists this clone with a count of one. The V call is TRBV27, the J call TRBJ2-1; 10 bases fit TRBD2. The length of the CDR3 is 16 residues. The germline V gene encodes CDR1 MNHEY and CDR2 SMNVEV (reference sequence). Trimming at V came to 5 bases and at J to 9 bases, leaving 13 bases not matched to a gene. CDR3 in amino acids: CASSPSPLAGAGEQFF. The CDR3, as DNA: TGTGCCAGCAGTCCCTCTCCGCTAGCGGGAGCTGGTGAGCAGTTCTTC.

V usage is TRBV11-2 and J usage is TRBJ1-4, with 7 bases fitting TRBD1. The CDR3 sequence is 14 residues long. Germline loops: CDR1 SGHAT, CDR2 FQNNGV. Losses at the gene ends were 5 bases for V and 4 bases for J; bases not matched to a gene: 4. DNA for the CDR3: TGTGCCAGCAGCCCGACAGGGAGTAATGAAAAACTGTTTTTT. Encoded protein: CASSPTGSNEKLFF.

The chain employs TRBV6-5 and TRBJ2-3; 8 bases match TRBD2. V shed 6 bases and J 10 bases; nucleotides not matched to a gene: 15. This CDR3 comprises 15 residues. CDR1 is MNHEY, CDR2 SVGAGI, per germline. In nucleotides, the CDR3 is TGTGCCAGCAGCACATCCCACGGGGGGGCGAGGGCGCAGTATTTT. It encodes CASSTSHGGARAQYF.

This clone was detected only a few times. CDR3 bases: TGTGCCAGCAGCTACGGGACAGGGGATTTGGGTGGAAACACCATATATTTT. Its protein is CASSYGTGDLGGNTIYF. The chain joins TRBV9 to TRBJ1-3, with 10 bases fitting TRBD1. With 4 bases clipped from V and 3 bases from J, the junction kept 10 bases outside the gene matches. Germline CDR1 SGDLS, CDR2 YYNGEE. The CDR3 contains 17 residues.